These T cell receptor beta chains were read from a single sample in a study of response to subunit inactivated influenza vaccine. MiXCR, applied by TCRdb to the RT-PCR reads, yields one record per CDR3 protein. This table holds roughly 550,000 distinct CDR3 sequences, around 25% found once. This same sample was also part of a study on T cells expressing NK-cell markers.

The starting material was CD4+ T cells sorted from PBMCs, obtained about 12 days after vaccination. The receptors were sampled from a man in his fifties or sixties who received an inactivated influenza vaccine. Both conserved end residues are part of each CDR3. Fields, in order: V gene, J gene, CDR3 protein.

>TRBV20-1|TRBJ2-3
CSAPSGGWIDTQYF
>TRBV5-1|TRBJ2-6
CASTLPRGGANVLTF
>TRBV28|TRBJ1-5
CASSESYRGGQPQHF
>TRBV4-1|TRBJ2-4
CASSQDWGRLRTKNIQYF
>TRBV7-8|TRBJ2-5
CASSRDRVRETQYF
>TRBV11-2|TRBJ1-5
CASSLGRSNQPQHF
>TRBV12-3/TRBV12-4|TRBJ2-3
CASSLALGSDTQYF
>TRBV4-1|TRBJ2-1
CASRRGAGGPPEQFF
>TRBV18|TRBJ2-3
CASSPGREPQYF
>TRBV28|TRBJ2-4
CASKDPGGNIQYF
>TRBV20-1|TRBJ2-1
CSARPLVGVGYNEQFF
>TRBV29-1|TRBJ1-1
CSAREGAEAFF
>TRBV7-3|TRBJ2-6
CASSSGTAVFSGANVLTF
>TRBV7-2|TRBJ2-3
CASSLEGRGSDTQYF
>TRBV20-1|TRBJ1-1
CSAPTGNTEAFF
>TRBV5-1|TRBJ2-1
CASSAGLAEDNEQFF
>TRBV4-1|TRBJ2-7
CASSQGGGRNTYEQYF
>TRBV12-3/TRBV12-4|TRBJ2-1
CASSLRTSGGGEQFF
>TRBV5-1|TRBJ2-6
CASHSGANVLTF
>TRBV20-1|TRBJ2-7
CSMRRDYEQYF
>TRBV2|TRBJ1-1
CAHRERGGGTEAFF
>TRBV20-1|TRBJ2-3
CGGDRRADTQYF
>TRBV20-1|TRBJ1-1
CSAPANTEAFF
>TRBV4-3|TRBJ2-3
CASSQDLGARVATDTQYF
>TRBV7-2|TRBJ2-7
CASSLNSQPYEQYF
>TRBV10-3|TRBJ1-1
CATSTGGNMNTEAFF
>TRBV6-2/TRBV6-3|TRBJ2-7
CASSPRRLAGGSSYEQYF
>TRBV11-2|TRBJ2-3
CASSDSGRARDTQYF
>TRBV7-2|TRBJ2-3
CASSFTSGRADTQYF
>TRBV19|TRBJ1-4
CASSIGSGSRRELFF
>TRBV28|TRBJ2-1
CASSLSPGTSYNEQFF
>TRBV5-1|TRBJ2-1
CASSIASGSRLGYNEQFF
>TRBV6-2/TRBV6-3|TRBJ1-6
CASQGQGGGGSPLHF
>TRBV4-1|TRBJ2-5
CASSHYGRRETQYF
>TRBV6-2/TRBV6-3|TRBJ1-1
CASSYGRGRDTEAFF
>TRBV4-1|TRBJ2-7
CASSQRPDLKDEQYF
>TRBV20-1|TRBJ1-1
CSAVQGVNTEAFF
>TRBV6-1|TRBJ2-1
CASRGAGVHNEQFF
>TRBV7-9|TRBJ1-1
CASSSGGLEAFF
>TRBV5-6|TRBJ2-1
CASSPRRGLYNEQFF
>TRBV7-8|TRBJ2-7
CASSGVQGGEQYF
>TRBV6-2/TRBV6-3|TRBJ1-5
CASSLYQGAPNQPQHF
>TRBV12-3/TRBV12-4|TRBJ1-3
CASRRQGGGNTIYF
>TRBV2|TRBJ2-3
CASTGQNTDTQYF
>TRBV14|TRBJ2-2
CASSHPWGSGTPNTGELFF
>TRBV5-1|TRBJ2-4
CASSPGTPVAKNIQYF